This T cell receptor (beta chain) is from a study of CD8 T cells in Susac syndrome. Germline loops: CDR1 SGHTA, CDR2 FQGNSA. V lost 5 bases to trimming and J lost 5 bases, with 15 bases between them. The CDR3 length is 15 residues. Negative isolation was applied to CD8+ and CD4+ T cells, and FACS enrichment was applied to TEMRA cells. It was with random hexamers that about 0.45 to 1 ug RNA was reverse transcribed. TCRdb re-called the immunoSEQ multiplex PCR reads with MiXCR, one entry per CDR3 protein. The profile covers 150,000 to 200,000 distinct CDR3 sequences, with more than 90% appearing a single time and around 0.15% taken by the ten largest.

The gene calls are TRBV7-2 and TRBJ1-4; D might be TRBD1 (6 bases). This receptor was obtained from a human donor in good health. Sequenced input: CD4+ T cells from PBMCs. The DNA for the CDR3 is TGTGCCAGCAGCCGACAGGCGCTCTACAATGAAAAACTGTTTTTT. Protein sequence: CASSRQALYNEKLFF.